What follows are 4 T cell receptor beta chains derived from one specimen sequenced in a study of blood T cell repertoires in COVID-19. Only in-frame clones appear in the TCRdb table, and some are missing; sequencing was by immunoSEQ multiplex PCR. The data show some 120,000 clones, roughly nine tenths seen once. The specimen was peripheral blood. All receptors derive from a man in his sixties with COVID-19, enrolled during active disease.

V usage is TRBV5-4 and J usage is TRBJ1-1; TRBD1 matches 8 bases. Germline trimming cut 4 bases from V and 5 bases from J; bases unmatched to any gene: 10. Germline assignment: CDR1 SGHNT and CDR2 YYREEE (reference sequence). The CDR3 has 15 residues. The CDR3 coding sequence is TGTGCCAGCAGCCCGGCAGGGGGCCGAACTACTGAAGCTTTCTTT. Its translation is CASSPAGGRTTEAFF.

This chain links TRBV4-3 with TRBJ1-1; maybe TRBD1 (6 bases). Germline values: CDR1 LGHNA, CDR2 YSLEER. This CDR3 comprises 15 residues. V lost 2 bases and J 1 base, leaving 11 bases between the germline ends. This CDR3 reads CASSQNPDRNTEAFF. The DNA for the CDR3 is TGCGCCAGCAGCCAAAACCCGGACAGGAACACTGAAGCTTTCTTT.

The chain recombines TRBV5-5 with TRBJ2-7; 7 bases align to TRBD1. The CDR3 has 15 amino acids. Unmatched junction bases numbered 7, after V lost 4 bases and J lost 0 bases. The V gene's germline CDR1 is SGHKS and CDR2 YYEKEE (reference sequence). Here the CDR3 DNA reads TGTGCCAGCAGCACCGGGACAGCTACCTCCTACGAGCAGTACTTC. Protein product: CASSTGTATSYEQYF.

V is TRBV7-8 and J is TRBJ2-2; a possible D gene is TRBD2 (6 bases). From germline, CDR1 is SGHVS and CDR2 FQNEAQ. V was cut by 7 bases and J by 6 bases, with 21 bases left in between. The CDR3 totals 16 residues. CDR3 amino acids: CASTGGALGRAGELFF. The CDR3 DNA is TGTGCCAGCACCGGGGGTGCTCTTGGTCGAGCCGGGGAGCTGTTTTTT.